This T cell receptor beta chain is drawn from a study of cytotoxic CD8 clonotypes in ibrutinib-treated CLL. Study-level results: Different sampling times were used for sustained-remission and progressing patients.

Clones were read by immunoSEQ multiplex PCR, and TCRdb kept only the in-frame ones, dropping some. Found here are roughly 150,000 clones, approximately 77% of them singletons; the top ten hold roughly 1.9%. The CDR3 spans 15 residues. Germline-derived CDR1 and CDR2 are LNHDA and SQIVND (reference sequence). The V segment lost 1 base and the J segment 7 bases; nucleotides outside the gene matches: 5. For this clone: The antigen is unknown.

The chain couples TRBV19 to TRBJ2-1, with TRBD2 matching 9 bases. The source of this sequence is a human donor with chronic lymphocytic leukemia. Sequenced here: PBMCs, sampled after 12 months of ibrutinib treatment. For the CDR3, the DNA is TGTGCCAGTAGTATAGGGGCGGGAGGGTTGAATGAGCAGTTCTTC. Its translation: CASSIGAGGLNEQFF. The full variable domain, completed using reference TRBV19 and TRBJ2-1, is DGGITQSPKYLFRKEGQNVTLSCEQNLNHDAMYWYRQDPGQGLRLIYYSQIVNDFQKGDIAEGYSVSREKKESFPLTVTSAQKNPTAFYLCASSIGAGGLNEQFFGPGTRLTVL.